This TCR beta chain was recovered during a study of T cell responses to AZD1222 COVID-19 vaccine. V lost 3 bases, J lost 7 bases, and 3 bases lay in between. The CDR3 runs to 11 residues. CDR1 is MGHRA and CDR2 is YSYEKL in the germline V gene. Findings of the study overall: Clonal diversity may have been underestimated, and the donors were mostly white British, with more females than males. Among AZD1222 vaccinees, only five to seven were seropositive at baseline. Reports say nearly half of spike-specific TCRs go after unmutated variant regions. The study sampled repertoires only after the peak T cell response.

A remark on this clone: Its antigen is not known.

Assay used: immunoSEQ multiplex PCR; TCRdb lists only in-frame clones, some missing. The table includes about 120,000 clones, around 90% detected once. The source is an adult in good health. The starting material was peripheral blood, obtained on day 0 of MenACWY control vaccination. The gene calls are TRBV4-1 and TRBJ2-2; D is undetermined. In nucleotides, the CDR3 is TGCGCCAGCAGCCAGAGCGGGGAGCTGTTTTTT. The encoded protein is CASSQSGELFF.